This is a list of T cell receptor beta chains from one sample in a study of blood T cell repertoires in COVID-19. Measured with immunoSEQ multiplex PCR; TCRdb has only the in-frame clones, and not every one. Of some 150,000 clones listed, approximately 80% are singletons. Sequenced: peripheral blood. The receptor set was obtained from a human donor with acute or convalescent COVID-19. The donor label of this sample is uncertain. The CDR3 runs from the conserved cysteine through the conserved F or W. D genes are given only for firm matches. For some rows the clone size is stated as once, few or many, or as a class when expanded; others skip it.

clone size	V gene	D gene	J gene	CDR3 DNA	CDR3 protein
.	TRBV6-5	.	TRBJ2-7	TGTGCCAGCAGAGCGGACCAGGGGTCCTCCTACGAGCAGTACTTC	CASRADQGSSYEQYF
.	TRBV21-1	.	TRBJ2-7	TGTGCCAGCAGCAATTCCCCGGACAGGGAGTTTGTCTACGAGCAGTACTTC	CASSNSPDREFVYEQYF
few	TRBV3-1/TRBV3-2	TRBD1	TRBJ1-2	TGTGCCAGCAGCCAAGCCGGGACAGGGGACGGCTACACCTTC	CASSQAGTGDGYTF
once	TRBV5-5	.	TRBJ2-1	TGTGCCAGCAGCCCCCGGGACACTACCTACAATGAGCAGTTCTTC	CASSPRDTTYNEQFF
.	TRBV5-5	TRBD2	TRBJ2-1	TGTGCCAGCAGCTACACTAGCGCCTTCTACGATGAGCAGTTCTTC	CASSYTSAFYDEQFF
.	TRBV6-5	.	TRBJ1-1	TGTGCCAGCAGTTATGGCATAAACACTGAAGCTTTCTTT	CASSYGINTEAFF
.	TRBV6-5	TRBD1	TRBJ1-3	TGTGCCAGCAGGGTAGGGACAGGGCGAGGAAACACCATATATTTT	CASRVGTGRGNTIYF
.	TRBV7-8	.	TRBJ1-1	TGTGCCAGCAGCTTCGGGGGGGGTGAAGCTTTCTTT	CASSFGGGEAFF
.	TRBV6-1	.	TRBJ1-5	TGTGCCAGCAGTGAAGCGGGGGGTACTCAGCCCCAGCATTTT	CASSEAGGTQPQHF
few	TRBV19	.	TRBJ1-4	TGTGCCAGTAGTATCACGGTCTATGAAAAACTGTTTTTT	CASSITVYEKLFF
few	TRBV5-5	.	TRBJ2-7	TGTGCCAGCAGCTTGGAAAGGGGGTACGAGCAGTACTTC	CASSLERGYEQYF
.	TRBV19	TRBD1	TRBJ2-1	TGTGCCAGTAGCTCCTCCCTAGACAGGGATGAGCAGTTCTTC	CASSSSLDRDEQFF
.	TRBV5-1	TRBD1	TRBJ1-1	TGCGCCAGCAGCTCGCCTCCGGGACAGGGGATAAGAGAGACTGAAGCTTTCTTT	CASSSPPGQGIRETEAFF
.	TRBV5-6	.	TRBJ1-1	TGTGCCAGCAGCTTGCCAACCTTGGGAGGCACTGAAGCTTTCTTT	CASSLPTLGGTEAFF
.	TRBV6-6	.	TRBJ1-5	TGTGCCAGCAGTCGAGGGGCAGTTATTAGCAATCAGCCCCAGCATTTT	CASSRGAVISNQPQHF
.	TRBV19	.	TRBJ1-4	TGTGCCAGTAGTATGAGGGTAGGAACTAATGAAAAACTGTTTTTT	CASSMRVGTNEKLFF
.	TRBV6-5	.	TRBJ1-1	TGTGCCAGCAGTTACGGTCCGGGGTTGGGAACTGAAGCTTTCTTT	CASSYGPGLGTEAFF
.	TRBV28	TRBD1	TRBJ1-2	TGTGCCAGCAGTTCGACCCAGGGGGAAGATAACTATGGCTACACCTTC	CASSSTQGEDNYGYTF
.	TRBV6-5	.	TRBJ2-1	TGTGCCAGCACCCTGGACAGTGGGACCTACAATGAGCAGTTCTTC	CASTLDSGTYNEQFF
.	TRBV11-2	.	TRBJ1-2	TGTGCCAGCAGCTTAGTAGGCGGGCAGGGGTATGGCTACACCTTC	CASSLVGGQGYGYTF
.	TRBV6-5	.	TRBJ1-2	TGTGCCAGCAAGTGGCAGGGCCCAAGCTACACCTTC	CASKWQGPSYTF
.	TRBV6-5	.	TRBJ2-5	TGTGCCAGCAGTTACTCTCGGATCAGGGAGACCCAGTACTTC	CASSYSRIRETQYF
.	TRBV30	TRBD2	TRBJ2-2	TGTGCCTGTGTGGGGCTAGCGGGGGCCCTCGGCACCGGGGAGCTGTTTTTT	CACVGLAGALGTGELFF
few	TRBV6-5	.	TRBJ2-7	TGTGCCAGCAGTTACTCCCGGACAGCACTCGAGCAGTACTTC	CASSYSRTALEQYF
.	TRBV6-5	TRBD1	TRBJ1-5	TGTGCCAGCTCCGGGACAGGGCCTTTTCAGCCCCAGCATTTT	CASSGTGPFQPQHF
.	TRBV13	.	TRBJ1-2	TGTGCCAGCAGCTTAGGAGGGGCGTACTATGGCTACACCTTC	CASSLGGAYYGYTF
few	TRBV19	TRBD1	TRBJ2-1	TGTGCCAGTAGTATCGGCGGACAGGGCATCTCCTACAATGAGCAGTTCTTC	CASSIGGQGISYNEQFF
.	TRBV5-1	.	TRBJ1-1	TGCGCCAGCAGCTTGTACTCTCCCGGGGTAAACACTGAAGCTTTCTTT	CASSLYSPGVNTEAFF
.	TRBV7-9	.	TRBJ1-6	TGTGCCAGCAGCTTACCGTCGACAGTCTCCTATAATTCACCCCTCCACTTT	CASSLPSTVSYNSPLHF
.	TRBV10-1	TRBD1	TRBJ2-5	TGCGCCAGCAGGACAGGGGGGTGGGAGACCCAGTACTTC	CASRTGGWETQYF
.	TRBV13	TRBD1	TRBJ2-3	TGTGCCAGCAGCGACCGGGACAGGGCGGGTACGCAGTATTTT	CASSDRDRAGTQYF
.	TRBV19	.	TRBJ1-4	TGTGCCAGTAGTTCCAGGACAGCGGGAAATGAAAAACTGTTTTTT	CASSSRTAGNEKLFF
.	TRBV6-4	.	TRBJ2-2	TGTGCCAGCAGTGACTCGGTAGCCGGGGAGCTGTTTTTT	CASSDSVAGELFF